Presented here are 6 T cell receptor beta chains from one specimen sequenced in a study of cytomegalovirus exposure and HLA in healthy donors. Assay used: immunoSEQ multiplex PCR; TCRdb lists only in-frame clones, some missing. The sample shows 160,000 or so clones, around 89% of them seen only once. Input material: PBMCs. All receptors derive from a man aged 18 to 30 in good health and CMV-seronegative.

The sample holds a few counts of this clone. This chain uses TRBV18 with TRBJ1-3; 7 bases match TRBD1. In germline, CDR1 is KGHSH, CDR2 LQKENI. CDR3 size: 14 residues. V was clipped by 3 bases and J by 9 bases; unmatched bases: 8. The CDR3 protein is CASSPSQGESTIYF. The CDR3 nucleotides read TGTGCCAGCTCACCGTCTCAGGGGGAGAGCACCATATATTTT. The full variable domain, its missing parts supplied by reference TRBV18 and TRBJ1-3, is NAGVMQNPRHLVRRRGQEARLRCSPMKGHSHVYWYRQLPEEGLKFMVYLQKENIIDESGMPKERFSAEFPKEGPSILRIQQVVRGDSAAYFCASSPSQGESTIYFGEGSWLTVV.

V and J are TRBV27 and TRBJ2-1; 13 nucleotides agree with TRBD2. Losses at the gene ends were 5 bases for V and 3 bases for J; bases not matched to a gene: 10. CDR1 MNHEY and CDR2 SMNVEV come from the germline V gene (reference sequence). The CDR3 contains 18 residues. CDR3 coding DNA: TGTGCCAGCAGTCTCGGACTAGCGGGAGTTTTTGGCTACAATGAGCAGTTCTTC. It specifies CASSLGLAGVFGYNEQFF.

This clone was found once. The chain combines TRBV27 with TRBJ1-6, with 9 bases aligning to TRBD1. The germline CDR1 and CDR2 sequences are MNHEY and SMNVEV (reference sequence). The junction had 2 bases not matched to a gene; V was cut back by 4 bases and J by 7 bases. This CDR3 is built from 14 residues. CDR3: CASSSGQGNSPLHF. In nucleotides, the CDR3 is TGTGCCAGCAGTTCCGGACAGGGGAATTCACCCCTCCACTTT.

J is TRBJ1-2 and V is TRBV5-1, with 8 bases identical to TRBD1. The V and J ends lost 0 bases and 4 bases, in that order; junction bases with no gene match: 11. The CDR3 has 17 residues. Germline CDR1 is SGHRS and CDR2 is YFSETQ. DNA of the CDR3: TGCGCCAGCAGCTTGGCGCCCGGACAGGGAGCTTCCTATGGCTACACCTTC. Its translation: CASSLAPGQGASYGYTF. The entire variable domain, with the rest obtained from reference TRBV5-1 and TRBJ1-2, is as follows: KAGVTQTPRYLIKTRGQQVTLSCSPISGHRSVSWYQQTPGQGLQFLFEYFSETQRNKGNFPGRFSGRQFSNSRSEMNVSTLELGDSALYLCASSLAPGQGASYGYTFGSGTRLTVV.

V is TRBV28 and J is TRBJ1-3; D is unresolved. This CDR3 is built from 13 residues. CDR1 and CDR2 from the germline V gene are MDHEN and SYDVKM. The V and J ends lost 5 bases and 2 bases respectively, with 7 bases between them. The DNA for the CDR3 is TGTGCCAGCAGTCCCAGGACTGGAAACACCATATATTTT. As protein: CASSPRTGNTIYF.

J is TRBJ2-5 and V is TRBV2; possibly TRBD1 for D (5 bases). TRBJ2-7 matches the DNA end more closely, so the J call is doubtful. The CDR3 contains 12 residues. CDR1 and CDR2 from the germline V gene are SNHLY and FYNNEI. For the CDR3, the DNA is TGTGCCAGCAGTGAGGACAACTACGAGCAGTACTTC. Amino acids: CASSEDNYEQYF.